This TCR beta chain comes out of a study of T cell responses to AZD1222 COVID-19 vaccine. CDR3 length: 14 amino acids. The germline V and J ends were trimmed by 3 bases and 4 bases, with 12 bases remaining between them. Germline lookup yields CDR1 MNHEY and CDR2 SMNVEV (reference sequence). Pooled in the analysis were second doses at about 4 or about 12 weeks. Overall study findings and caveats: Researchers report vaccine-associated CD4 TCRs spanning spike, with dominance at 160-218 and 743-854. Without day 14 samples, only post-peak T cell repertoires were studied.

The table came from immunoSEQ multiplex PCR; TCRdb's copy has only in-frame clones and leaves some out. In the table there are over 100,000 clones, approximately 91% of which are singletons. As concerns this clone: The antigen is undetermined.

The rearrangement uses TRBV27 and TRBJ1-2; maybe TRBD1 (5 bases). The sequence derives from an adult who received the AZD1222 COVID-19 vaccine. This specimen consisted of peripheral blood, obtained 28 days after the second AZD1222 dose. CDR3 sequence (DNA): TGTGCCAGCAGTTTCGGGGCAGGGAGCTATGGCTACACCTTC. Its protein is CASSFGAGSYGYTF.